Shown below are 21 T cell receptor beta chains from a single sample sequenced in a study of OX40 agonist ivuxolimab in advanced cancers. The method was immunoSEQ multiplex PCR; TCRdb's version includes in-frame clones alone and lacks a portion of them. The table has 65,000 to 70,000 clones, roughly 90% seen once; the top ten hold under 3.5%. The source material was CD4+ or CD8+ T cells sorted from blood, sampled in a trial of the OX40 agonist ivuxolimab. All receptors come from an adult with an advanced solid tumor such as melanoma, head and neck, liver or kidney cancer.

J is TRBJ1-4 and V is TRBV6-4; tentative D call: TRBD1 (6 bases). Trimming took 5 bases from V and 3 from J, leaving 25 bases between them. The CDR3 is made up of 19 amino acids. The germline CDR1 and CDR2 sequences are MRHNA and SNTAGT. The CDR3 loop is CASSSTGKGQIWANEKLFF. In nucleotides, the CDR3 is TGTGCCAGCAGTAGTACAGGGAAAGGGCAAATCTGGGCTAATGAAAAACTGTTTTTT.

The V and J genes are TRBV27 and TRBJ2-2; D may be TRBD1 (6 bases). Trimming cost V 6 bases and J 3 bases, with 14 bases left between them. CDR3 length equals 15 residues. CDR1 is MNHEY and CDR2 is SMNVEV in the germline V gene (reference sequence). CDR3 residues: CASSPPGQYTGELFF. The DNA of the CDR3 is TGTGCCAGCAGCCCTCCGGGACAATACACCGGGGAGCTGTTTTTT.

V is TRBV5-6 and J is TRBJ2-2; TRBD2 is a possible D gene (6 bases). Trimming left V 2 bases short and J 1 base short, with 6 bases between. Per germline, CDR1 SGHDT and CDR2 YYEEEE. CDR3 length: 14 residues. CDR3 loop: CASSFGGNTGELFF. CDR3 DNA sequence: TGTGCCAGCAGCTTCGGGGGGAACACCGGGGAGCTGTTTTTT.

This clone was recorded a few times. The CDR3 DNA is TGTGCCAGCAGCCCCTACAGGAGAGCTAACTATGGCTACACCTTC. Translation: CASSPYRRANYGYTF. The chain links TRBV7-2 to TRBJ1-2; TRBD1 might be the D (5 bases). From germline, CDR1 is SGHTA and CDR2 FQGNSA. The V end was cut by 5 bases, the J end by 0 bases, with 13 bases between. The CDR3 runs 15 residues.

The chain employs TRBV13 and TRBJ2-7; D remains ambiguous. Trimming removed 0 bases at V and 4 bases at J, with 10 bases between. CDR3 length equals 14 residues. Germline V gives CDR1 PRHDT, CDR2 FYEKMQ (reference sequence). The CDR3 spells CASSLGSTAYEQYF. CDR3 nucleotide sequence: TGTGCCAGCAGCTTAGGGTCGACGGCATACGAGCAGTACTTC. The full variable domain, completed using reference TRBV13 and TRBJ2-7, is AAGVIQSPRHLIKEKRETATLKCYPIPRHDTVYWYQQGPGQDPQFLISFYEKMQSDKGSIPDRFSAQQFSDYHSELNMSSLELGDSALYFCASSLGSTAYEQYFGPGTRLTVT.

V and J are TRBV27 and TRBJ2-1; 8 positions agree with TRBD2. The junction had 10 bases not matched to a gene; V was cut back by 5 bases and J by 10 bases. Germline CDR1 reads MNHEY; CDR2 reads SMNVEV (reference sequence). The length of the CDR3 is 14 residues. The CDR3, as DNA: TGTGCCAGCAGTCCCGGGACTAGTCAGAAGGAGCAGTTCTTC. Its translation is CASSPGTSQKEQFF.

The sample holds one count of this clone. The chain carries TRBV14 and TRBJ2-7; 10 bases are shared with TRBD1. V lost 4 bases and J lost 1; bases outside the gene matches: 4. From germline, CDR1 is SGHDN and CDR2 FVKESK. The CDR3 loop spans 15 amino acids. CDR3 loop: CASSLPGQGSYEQYF. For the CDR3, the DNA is TGTGCCAGCAGCCTCCCGGGACAGGGGTCCTACGAGCAGTACTTC.

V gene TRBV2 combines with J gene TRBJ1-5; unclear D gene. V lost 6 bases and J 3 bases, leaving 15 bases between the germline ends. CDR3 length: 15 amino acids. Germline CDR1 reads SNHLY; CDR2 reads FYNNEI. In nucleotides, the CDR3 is TGTGCCAGCAGCCCAATTGGACTTAACAATCAGCCCCAGCATTTT. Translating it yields CASSPIGLNNQPQHF.

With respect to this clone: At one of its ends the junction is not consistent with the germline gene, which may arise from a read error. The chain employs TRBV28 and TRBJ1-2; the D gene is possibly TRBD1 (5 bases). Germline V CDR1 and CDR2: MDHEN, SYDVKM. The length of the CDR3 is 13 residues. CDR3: CASTAQAEGGYTF. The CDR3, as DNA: TGTGCGAGCACGGCACAGGCTGAGGGGGGCTACACCTTC.

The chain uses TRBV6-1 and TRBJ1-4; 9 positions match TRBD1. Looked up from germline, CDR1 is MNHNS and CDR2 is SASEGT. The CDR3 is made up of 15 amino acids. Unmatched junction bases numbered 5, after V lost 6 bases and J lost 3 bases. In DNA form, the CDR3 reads TGTGCCAGCAGAGGACAGGGGACTGCTAATGAAAAACTGTTTTTT. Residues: CASRGQGTANEKLFF.

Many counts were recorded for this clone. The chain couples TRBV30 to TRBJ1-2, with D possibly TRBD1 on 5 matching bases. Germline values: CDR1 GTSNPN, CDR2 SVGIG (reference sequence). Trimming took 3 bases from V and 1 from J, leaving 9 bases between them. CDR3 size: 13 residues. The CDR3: CAWSQGFNYGYTF. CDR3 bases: TGTGCCTGGAGCCAGGGCTTTAACTATGGCTACACCTTC.

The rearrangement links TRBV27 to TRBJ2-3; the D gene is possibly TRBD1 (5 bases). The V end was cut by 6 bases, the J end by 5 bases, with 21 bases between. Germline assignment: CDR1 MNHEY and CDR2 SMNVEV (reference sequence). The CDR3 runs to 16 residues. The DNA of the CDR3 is TGTGCCAGCAGATCGATGACTGACCCCAGGGTAGATACGCAGTATTTT. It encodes CASRSMTDPRVDTQYF.

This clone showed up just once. CDR3 sequence (DNA): TGTGCCAGCAGCCAAGCCTCTGGGAATGAGCAGTTCTTC. Translating gives CASSQASGNEQFF. This rearrangement joins TRBV14 to TRBJ2-1; D gene unclear. V lost 1 base to trimming and J lost 7 bases, with 8 bases between them. The CDR3 is 13 amino acids. CDR1 and CDR2 (germline): SGHDN, FVKESK.

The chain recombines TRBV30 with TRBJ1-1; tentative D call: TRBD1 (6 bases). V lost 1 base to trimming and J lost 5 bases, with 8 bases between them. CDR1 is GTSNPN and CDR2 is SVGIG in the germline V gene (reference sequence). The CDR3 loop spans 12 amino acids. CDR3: CAWSGGGTEAFF. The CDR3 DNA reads TGTGCCTGGAGTGGAGGGGGTACTGAAGCTTTCTTT.

The CDR3 is CASNFRQVSNQPQHF. CDR3 in DNA: TGTGCCAGCAATTTCAGGCAGGTTAGCAATCAGCCCCAGCATTTT. The chain employs TRBV28 and TRBJ1-5; D is unclear. The V gene's germline CDR1 is MDHEN and CDR2 SYDVKM. There are 15 residues in the CDR3. V lost 7 bases and J lost 0, with 13 bases in between.

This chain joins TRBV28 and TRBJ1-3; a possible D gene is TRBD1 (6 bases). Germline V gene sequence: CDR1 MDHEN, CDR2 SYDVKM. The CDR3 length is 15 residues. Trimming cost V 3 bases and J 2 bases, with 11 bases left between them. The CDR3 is CASSFSSGAGNTIYF. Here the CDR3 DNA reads TGTGCCAGCAGTTTCTCGTCAGGGGCTGGAAACACCATATATTTT.

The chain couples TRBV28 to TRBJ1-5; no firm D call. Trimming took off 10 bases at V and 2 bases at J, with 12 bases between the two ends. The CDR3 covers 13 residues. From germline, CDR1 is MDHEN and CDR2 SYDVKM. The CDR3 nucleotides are TGTGCCACCCAATTCCCAGGCAATCAGCCCCAGCATTTT. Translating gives CATQFPGNQPQHF.

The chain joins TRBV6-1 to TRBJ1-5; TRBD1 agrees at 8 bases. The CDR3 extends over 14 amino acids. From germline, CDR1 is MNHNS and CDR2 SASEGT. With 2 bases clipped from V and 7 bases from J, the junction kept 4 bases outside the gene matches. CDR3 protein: CASSENRGRQPQHF. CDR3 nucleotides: TGTGCCAGCAGTGAAAACAGGGGGAGACAGCCCCAGCATTTT.

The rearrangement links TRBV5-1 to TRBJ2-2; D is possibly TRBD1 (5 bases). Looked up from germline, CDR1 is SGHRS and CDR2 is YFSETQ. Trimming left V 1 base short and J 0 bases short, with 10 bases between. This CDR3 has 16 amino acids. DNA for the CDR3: TGCGCCAGCAGCTTGCCGGACACAACGAACACCGGGGAGCTGTTTTTT. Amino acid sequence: CASSLPDTTNTGELFF.

CDR3 sequence reads: CASRSRDRVYNEQFF. CDR3 DNA: TGTGCCAGTAGATCGAGGGACAGGGTCTACAATGAGCAGTTCTTC. This rearrangement joins TRBV19 to TRBJ2-1; 9 bases fit TRBD1. The CDR3 loop spans 15 amino acids. The ends lost 6 bases at V and 3 bases at J; junction bases unmatched: 6. Looked up from germline, CDR1 is LNHDA and CDR2 is SQIVND (reference sequence). Using reference TRBV19 and TRBJ2-1 for the parts outside the CDR3, the full variable domain is DGGITQSPKYLFRKEGQNVTLSCEQNLNHDAMYWYRQDPGQGLRLIYYSQIVNDFQKGDIAEGYSVSREKKESFPLTVTSAQKNPTAFYLCASRSRDRVYNEQFFGPGTRLTVL.

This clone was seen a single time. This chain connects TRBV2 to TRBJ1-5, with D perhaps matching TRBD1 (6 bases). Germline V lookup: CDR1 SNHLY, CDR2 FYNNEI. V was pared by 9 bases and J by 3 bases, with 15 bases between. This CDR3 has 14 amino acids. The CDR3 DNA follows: TGTGCCAGTGGGGGACACCATAACAATCAGCCCCAGCATTTT. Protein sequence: CASGGHHNNQPQHF.